This TCR beta chain was identified in a study of T-cell reconstitution after alpha-beta-depleted transplantation in children. The TCRbeta library incorporated unique molecular identifiers. Each CDR3 protein is one row after TCRdb ran MiXCR on the PCR reads. The data show 580,000 or so distinct CDR3 sequences, roughly 24% seen once. This sequence was found in a boy younger than two who had a stem cell transplant for acute myeloid leukemia, so the T cells may come from the graft donor. The specimen comprised PBMCs, mostly from graft donor cells, sampled 360 days after TCRalphabeta/CD19-depleted stem cell transplant.

For the CDR3, the DNA is TGTGCCAGCAGTCCCCAGGGGGTAACGCAAGAGACCCAGTACTTC. Encoded protein: CASSPQGVTQETQYF. The V gene is TRBV7-2, the J gene TRBJ2-5, with 7 bases matching TRBD1. Germline CDR1 reads SGHTA; CDR2 reads FQGNSA. Losses at the gene ends were 6 bases for V and 2 bases for J; bases not matched to a gene: 9. The CDR3 contains 15 residues.